This TCR beta chain was identified in a study of cytomegalovirus exposure and HLA in healthy donors. Overall study findings and caveats: Being indistinguishable, some V segments were excluded, TRBV6-2 and TRBV6-3 among them.

Concerning this clone itself: What it recognizes is unknown.

This PCR relied on a set of 60 Vbeta primers and 13 Jbeta primers. Sequenced by immunoSEQ multiplex PCR; TCRdb stores in-frame clones only, minus some. Among 90,000 to 95,000 clones, around 80% were seen once, and the ten largest hold around 4.4%. CDR3 length: 13 amino acids. Between the trimmed V and J ends, which lost 4 bases and 6 bases, there was a span of 10 bases. Germline CDR1 SGHDN, CDR2 FVKESK. The rearrangement uses TRBV14 and TRBJ2-1; perhaps TRBD2 as D (5 bases). The specimen was PBMCs. The origin of this receptor is a male donor in good health and CMV-seropositive. The CDR3 protein is CASSPGSGNEQFF. DNA for the CDR3: TGTGCCAGCAGCCCCGGAAGCGGCAATGAGCAGTTCTTC.